The 15 T cell receptor beta chains given below trace back to one sample, sequenced in a study of blood T cell repertoires in COVID-19. TCRdb keeps only in-frame clones here, not all; method: immunoSEQ multiplex PCR. The profile shows 80,000 or so clones, about 85% of them singletons. Sample: peripheral blood. The origin of the receptors is a man in his 60s with COVID-19, enrolled during active disease.

This chain connects TRBV12-3 or TRBV12-4 to TRBJ2-7; D perhaps matches TRBD2 (5 bases). The V end was cut by 5 bases, the J end by 7 bases, with 12 bases between. This CDR3 region has 12 residues. The CDR3, as DNA: TGTGCCAGCAGTGGGAGACGGTGGGAGCAGTACTTC. Translated: CASSGRRWEQYF.

This chain connects TRBV19 to TRBJ1-2; TRBD1 matches 7 bases. The trim removed 10 bases at V and 4 bases at J, leaving 9 bases unmatched. The CDR3 consists of 13 residues. Germline V CDR1 and CDR2: LNHDA, SQIVND (reference sequence). DNA for the CDR3: TGTGCCATCTTCGACAGGGCCCTCTATGGCTACACCTTC. Translation gives CAIFDRALYGYTF.

The V and J genes are TRBV29-1 and TRBJ1-4, with D possibly TRBD1 on 5 matching bases. Germline CDR1 is SQVTM and CDR2 is ANQGSEA. V shed 2 bases and J shed 8 bases, with 18 bases lying between them. The CDR3 has 15 amino acids. CDR3: CSVEQQGLRGEKLFF. In nucleotides, the CDR3 is TGCAGCGTTGAACAGCAGGGTCTTCGTGGCGAAAAACTGTTTTTT.

This chain joins TRBV3-1 (or the pseudogene TRBV3-2) and TRBJ1-1; 7 positions match TRBD1. Trimming took 2 bases from V and 11 from J; bases not matched to a gene: 5. The CDR3 has 12 amino acids. Germline V gives CDR1 LGHDT, CDR2 YNNKEL (reference sequence). The DNA of the CDR3 is TGTGCCAGCAGCCAAACCGGGACAGCGGCTTTCTTT. Translated: CASSQTGTAAFF.

V gene TRBV7-2 combines with J gene TRBJ2-1; 10 bases are shared with TRBD2. Germline CDR1 reads SGHTA; CDR2 reads FQGNSA. The CDR3 runs to 15 residues. J lost 8 bases, V lost 1 base, and 5 bases had no gene match. The CDR3 DNA reads TGTGCCAGCAGCTTAGTCTCTAGCGGGAGTGATGAGCAGTTCTTC. This sequence encodes CASSLVSSGSDEQFF.

This chain uses TRBV5-1 with TRBJ1-3, with TRBD1 matching 8 bases. This CDR3 is built from 15 residues. Trimming cost V 3 bases and J 0 bases; bases outside gene matches: 2. Germline V gene sequence: CDR1 SGHRS, CDR2 YFSETQ. CDR3 in amino acids: CASSWGQDSGNTIYF. The CDR3 DNA is TGCGCCAGCAGCTGGGGACAGGACTCTGGAAACACCATATATTTT.

The J gene is TRBJ1-1, the V gene TRBV6-5, with 7 bases identical to TRBD1. J gave up 6 bases and V 2 bases, and 0 bases lay outside the gene matches. This CDR3 contains 12 residues. Germline values: CDR1 MNHEY, CDR2 SVGAGI. The chain's CDR3 is CASSYTGAEAFF. For the CDR3, the DNA is TGTGCCAGCAGTTACACAGGGGCTGAAGCTTTCTTT.

The V and J genes are TRBV12-3 or TRBV12-4 and TRBJ1-1; D uncertain. The CDR3 length is 13 residues. V was pared by 6 bases and J by 2 bases, with 10 bases between. CDR3 amino acids: CASSRGPNTEAFF. CDR3 DNA: TGTGCCAGCAGCCGAGGGCCAAACACTGAAGCTTTCTTT.

This chain joins TRBV19 and TRBJ1-2; TRBD1 matches at 9 bases. The CDR3 has 14 residues. In germline, CDR1 is LNHDA, CDR2 SQIVND (reference sequence). The trim removed 5 bases at V and 7 bases at J, leaving 8 bases unmatched. The CDR3 DNA reads as TGTGCCAGTAGTTCCGGGACAGGGTATTTTGGCTACACCTTC. Its translation: CASSSGTGYFGYTF.

This chain links TRBV12-3 or TRBV12-4 with TRBJ1-6; D uncertain. The CDR3 length is 11 residues. V lost 5 bases and J 10 bases, leaving 6 bases between the germline ends. The CDR3 bases are TGTGCCAGCAGTAGGGAGTCACCCCTCCACTTT. This encodes CASSRESPLHF.

The chain is built from TRBV7-2 and TRBJ1-1; 8 nucleotides match TRBD1. V lost 1 base and J lost 0; bases outside the gene matches: 7. The germline V gene encodes CDR1 SGHTA and CDR2 FQGNSA. CDR3 length: 17 amino acids. Here the CDR3 reads CASSLVGTGGMNTEAFF. The CDR3 bases are TGTGCCAGCAGCTTAGTGGGGACAGGAGGTATGAACACTGAAGCTTTCTTT.

V usage is TRBV5-6 and J usage is TRBJ2-3; 10 bases map to TRBD2. The CDR3 runs 17 residues. The germline gives CDR1 SGHDT, CDR2 YYEEEE. The V and J ends lost 4 bases and 0 bases, in that order; junction bases with no gene match: 8. CDR3 amino acids: CASSVRLAGHSTDTQYF. CDR3 nucleotide sequence: TGTGCCAGCAGCGTCAGACTAGCGGGCCATAGCACAGATACGCAGTATTTT.

This chain connects TRBV27 to TRBJ2-3; no reliable D call. The germline CDR1 and CDR2 sequences are MNHEY and SMNVEV (reference sequence). There are 15 residues in the CDR3. V was clipped by 8 bases and J by 4 bases, with 19 bases between them. CDR3 in DNA: TGTGCCAGCGCCAAGATGGTCAGTTCCTCAGATACGCAGTATTTT. It specifies CASAKMVSSSDTQYF.

This clone has just one count. A read error may account for a junction end that differs from germline. This rearrangement joins TRBV6-1 to TRBJ1-3; 8 nucleotides agree with TRBD1. The germline V gene encodes CDR1 MNHNS and CDR2 SASEGT. The CDR3 length is 16 residues. The CDR3 loop is CASREDGSGGRNTIYF. DNA for the CDR3: TGTGCCAGCAGGGAAGATGGTTCAGGGGGCAGAAACACCATATATTTT.

This clone was recorded a few times. V usage is TRBV9 and J usage is TRBJ1-3, with D possibly being TRBD1 (6 bases). V gave up 1 base and J gave up 7 bases, with 12 bases separating them. Germline CDR1 SGDLS, CDR2 YYNGEE. The CDR3 has 14 amino acids. CDR3 loop: CASSVQDRINTIYF. The CDR3 coding sequence is TGTGCCAGCAGCGTACAAGACAGGATTAACACCATATATTTT.